This TCR beta chain was identified in a study of shared clonotypes between healthy human individuals. Study observations and caveats: Having only a few donors restricted how much genetic and exposure-history diversity was captured.

Points on this clone: The antigen is not known.

Method: immunoSEQ multiplex PCR; TCRdb's copy keeps in-frame clones and lacks some. The sample includes fewer than 1.6 million clones, just under 99% seen only once; the top ten take 0.36%. Donors had no recently reported acute infections or vaccinations and were HIV-negative. Every donor was a Caucasian adult from Nashville, Tennessee. This CDR3 has 15 residues. Germline V gives CDR1 SGHVS, CDR2 FNYEAQ. Between the trimmed V and J ends, which lost 5 bases and 1 base, there was a span of 14 bases. The TCR originated in a man aged 25 to 40 in good health. The chain is built from TRBV7-6 and TRBJ2-5; D is perhaps TRBD2 (5 bases). Material for sequencing was naive CD4+ T cells sorted from blood. The subset denotes: CD45RA+ positively selected. The DNA of the CDR3 is TGTGCCAGCAGCAAAAGTGTTGGACTCCAAGAGACCCAGTACTTC. Amino acids: CASSKSVGLQETQYF.